This entry is about one T cell receptor beta chain. What it binds is unknown. Trimming removed 0 bases from V and 9 bases from J; junction bases left unmatched: 7. This CDR3 is built from 14 residues. CDR1 and CDR2 from the germline V gene are LGHNA and YSLEER. This specimen belongs to a study of cytomegalovirus exposure and HLA in healthy donors. The wider study: Most donors, roughly 82% of a few hundred genotyped, fell in the Caucasian-associated ancestry cluster. Study-wide findings and caveats: Clonal expansion was found to be greater in HLA-associated TCR beta chains than in equally common others in a later analysis.

PCR amplification relied on 60 Vbeta primers (plus 13 Jbeta primers). Generated by immunoSEQ multiplex PCR, the TCRdb table keeps only in-frame clones and is missing some. The table shows 95,000 to 150,000 clones, with roughly 80% occurring only once. The sequenced material came from PBMCs. The clonotype originates from a woman aged 40 to 55 in good health and CMV-seropositive. The genes are TRBV4-3 and TRBJ1-1; TRBD1 agrees at 7 bases. The CDR3: CASSQDKSRGQAFF. In nucleotides, the CDR3 is TGCGCCAGCAGCCAAGATAAATCGAGGGGGCAAGCTTTCTTT.